The clone carrying this T cell receptor (beta chain) has a handful of counts. Its antigen is unidentified. The V end was cut by 0 bases, the J end by 4 bases, with 22 bases between. The CDR3 is 18 amino acids. CDR1 and CDR2 from the germline V gene are SNHLY and FYNNEI. This sample was taken from a study of blood T cells in healthy people across ages. Approximately 9 milliliters was the volume of peripheral blood drawn from each donor. The study isolated at least 6.5 million PBMCs from each sample. Using a J-beta primer mix together with a sample-barcoded 5' primer, a second PCR was run for roughly 7 to 11 cycles. TCRdb recomputed calls from the 5' RACE reads with MiXCR, one row per CDR3 protein. The sample yields 1.6 million or so distinct CDR3 sequences, about 31% seen once. Study-level findings and limits: Because donor CMV status was unknown, expanded clonotype changes were possibly confounded. A conclusive naive versus antigen-experienced comparison was prevented by the unsorted PBMCs.

The sample comprised blood. The chain employs TRBV2 and TRBJ2-7; D is possibly TRBD1 (6 bases). The clonotype originates from a woman younger than 45 in good health. CDR3 in DNA: TGTGCCAGCAGTGAAGCGCTTGTCCAGTGGGACACCATTTACGAGCAGTACTTC. Protein sequence: CASSEALVQWDTIYEQYF.